The rows below give T cell receptor beta chains drawn from one sample of a study of T cell repertoires in aging, cancer and after chemotherapy. TCRdb processed the multiplex PCR reads anew with MiXCR; each CDR3 protein has one entry. The sample lists about 9,400 distinct CDR3 sequences, roughly two fifths occurring once. Sequencing was done on a sample of blood. The receptors here all came from a human donor in good health. Each CDR3 is given with its conserved first and last residue. Each record gives: clone size, CDR3 length, J gene, V gene, D gene, CDR3 DNA, CDR3 protein. The D gene is left open where the match is weak. Rows may omit the clone size; those that give it use once, few, many or a size class.

few | 12 | TRBJ2-7 | TRBV30 | - | TGTGCCTGGAGTTCCACGTTCTACGAGCAGTACTTC | CAWSSTFYEQYF
once | 16 | TRBJ2-1 | TRBV6-4 | - | TGTGCCAGCAGTCCTATCCGACCTCCCCCAAACAATGAGCAGTTCTTC | CASSPIRPPPNNEQFF
- | 14 | TRBJ2-1 | TRBV10-3 | TRBD1 | TGTGCCATCAGTGTAGGGGGCGATCACTATGAGCAGTTCTTC | CAISVGGDHYEQFF
- | 15 | TRBJ2-3 | TRBV12-3/TRBV12-4 | TRBD2 | TGTGCCAGCAGTCAGACTAGCGGGGACACAGATACGCAGTATTTT | CASSQTSGDTDTQYF
- | 14 | TRBJ2-5 | TRBV7-6 | TRBD1 | TGTGCCAGCAGCTCCAGGACAGGTGGGGAGACCCAGTACTTC | CASSSRTGGETQYF
- | 11 | TRBJ2-5 | TRBV6-5 | - | TGTGCCAGCAGGTTGTCAGAGACCCAGTACTTC | CASRLSETQYF
few | 10 | TRBJ2-3 | TRBV30 | - | TGTGCCCACGGGGCTGGTGACCTATATTTT | CAHGAGDLYF
- | 12 | TRBJ1-1 | TRBV7-9 | - | TGTGCCGGCCGGGCCACGAACACTGAAGCTTTCTTT | CAGRATNTEAFF
- | 17 | TRBJ1-5 | TRBV12-3/TRBV12-4 | - | TGTGCCAGCAGTTGGGCGGGGATTACGGGAGGCAATCAGCCCCAGCATTTT | CASSWAGITGGNQPQHF
- | 17 | TRBJ2-1 | TRBV7-9 | - | TGTGCCAGCAGCCCTCCCAACAAGGAAACAGCCTACAATGAGCAGTTCTTC | CASSPPNKETAYNEQFF
- | 15 | TRBJ2-5 | TRBV6-6 | - | TGTGCCATCAGTTCCCCCCGACAAGCCCAAGAGACCCAGTACTTC | CAISSPRQAQETQYF
- | 15 | TRBJ2-1 | TRBV19 | - | TGTGCCAGTAGACAAGGACAGACAACCTACAATGAGCAGTTCTTC | CASRQGQTTYNEQFF
- | 15 | TRBJ1-1 | TRBV20-1 | - | TGCAGTGCTAGAGCTCCGGGACGGAAAAACACTGAAGCTTTCTTT | CSARAPGRKNTEAFF
medium-sized | 12 | TRBJ2-7 | TRBV19 | - | TGTGCCAGTAGGACAGGCCTCTACGAGCAGTACTTC | CASRTGLYEQYF
- | 16 | TRBJ2-3 | TRBV6-1 | TRBD1 | TGTGCCAGCAGCATAGGGGACAGGGGTGGCACAGATACGCAGTATTTT | CASSIGDRGGTDTQYF
few | 12 | TRBJ2-4 | TRBV12-3/TRBV12-4 | - | TGTGCCAGCAGTTTGACCAGCCACATTCAGTACTTC | CASSLTSHIQYF
- | 13 | TRBJ1-6 | TRBV6-5 | TRBD1 | TGTGCCAGCAGGACAGGGATTATGCCACCCCTCCACTTT | CASRTGIMPPLHF
few | 12 | TRBJ2-1 | TRBV12-3/TRBV12-4 | - | TGTGCCAGCAGTTACGTTTCGGGTGAGCAGTTCTTC | CASSYVSGEQFF
- | 13 | TRBJ1-1 | TRBV6-1 | - | TGTGCCAGCACTCGGACGGTGAACACTGAAGCTTTCTTT | CASTRTVNTEAFF
- | 18 | TRBJ2-3 | TRBV12-3/TRBV12-4 | - | TGTGCCAGCAGACGTTACCCTCCGGGACCCCAGTCGTCAGATACGCAGTATTTT | CASRRYPPGPQSSDTQYF
- | 14 | TRBJ1-1 | TRBV19 | TRBD1 | TGTGCCAGTATAGGATTGGACAGGGGAACTGAAGCTTTCTTT | CASIGLDRGTEAFF
few | 16 | TRBJ1-4 | TRBV5-5 | - | TGTGCCAGCAGCTTGGGGACGGGAACAACTAATGAAAAACTGTTTTTT | CASSLGTGTTNEKLFF